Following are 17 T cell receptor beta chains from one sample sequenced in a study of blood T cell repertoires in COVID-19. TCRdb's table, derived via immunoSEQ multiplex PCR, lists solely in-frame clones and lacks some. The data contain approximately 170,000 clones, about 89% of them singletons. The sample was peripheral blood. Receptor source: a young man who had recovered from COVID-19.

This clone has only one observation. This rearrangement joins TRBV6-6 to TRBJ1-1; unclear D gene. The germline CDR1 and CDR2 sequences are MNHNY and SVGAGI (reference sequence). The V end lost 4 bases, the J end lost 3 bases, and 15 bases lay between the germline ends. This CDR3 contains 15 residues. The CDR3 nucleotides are TGTGCCAGCAGTTCCCACTCTACAGCGGACACTGAAGCTTTCTTT. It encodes CASSSHSTADTEAFF.

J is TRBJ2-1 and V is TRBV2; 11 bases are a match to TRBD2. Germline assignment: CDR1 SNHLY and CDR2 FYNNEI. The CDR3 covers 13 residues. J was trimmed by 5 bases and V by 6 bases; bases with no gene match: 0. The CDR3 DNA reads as TGTGCCAGCAGACTAGCGGGAGACAATGAGCAGTTCTTC. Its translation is CASRLAGDNEQFF. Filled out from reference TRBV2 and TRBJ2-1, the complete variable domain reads EPEVTQTPSHQVTQMGQEVILRCVPISNHLYFYWYRQILGQKVEFLVSFYNNEISEKSEIFDDQFSVERPDGSNFTLKIRSTKLEDSAMYFCASRLAGDNEQFFGPGTRLTVL.

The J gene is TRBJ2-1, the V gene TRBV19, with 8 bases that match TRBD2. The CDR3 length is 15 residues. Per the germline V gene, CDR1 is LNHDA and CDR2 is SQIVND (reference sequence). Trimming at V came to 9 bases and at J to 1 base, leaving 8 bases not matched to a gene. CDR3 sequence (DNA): TGTGCCAGCGGTAGCGGGAAAAAGTCCTACAATGAGCAGTTCTTC. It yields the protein CASGSGKKSYNEQFF.

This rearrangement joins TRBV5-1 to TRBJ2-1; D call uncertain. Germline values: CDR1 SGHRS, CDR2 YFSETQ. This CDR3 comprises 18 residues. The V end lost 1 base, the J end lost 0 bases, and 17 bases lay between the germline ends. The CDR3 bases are TGCGCCAGCAGCTTGAATACTGACTTAAGGAGCTCCTACAATGAGCAGTTCTTC. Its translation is CASSLNTDLRSSYNEQFF.

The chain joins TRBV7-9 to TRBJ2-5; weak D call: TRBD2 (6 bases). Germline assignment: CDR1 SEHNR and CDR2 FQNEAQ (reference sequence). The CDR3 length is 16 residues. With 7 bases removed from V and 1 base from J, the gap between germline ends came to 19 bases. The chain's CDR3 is CASTSYGGSGQETQYF. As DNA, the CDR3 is TGTGCCAGCACTTCGTACGGGGGTAGCGGCCAAGAGACCCAGTACTTC.

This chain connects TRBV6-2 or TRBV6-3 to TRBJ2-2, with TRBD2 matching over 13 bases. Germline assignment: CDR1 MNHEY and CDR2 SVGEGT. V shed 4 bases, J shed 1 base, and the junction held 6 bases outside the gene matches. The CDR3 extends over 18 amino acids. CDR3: CASSSGTSGILNTGELFF. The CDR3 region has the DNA TGTGCCAGCAGTTCCGGGACTAGCGGGATACTGAACACCGGGGAGCTGTTTTTT.

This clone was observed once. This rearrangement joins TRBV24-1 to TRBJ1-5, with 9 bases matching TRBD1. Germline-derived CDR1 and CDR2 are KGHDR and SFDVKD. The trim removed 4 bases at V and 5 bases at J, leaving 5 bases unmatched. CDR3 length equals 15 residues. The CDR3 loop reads CATSESGTGYQPQHF. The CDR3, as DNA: TGTGCCACCAGTGAATCCGGGACAGGGTATCAGCCCCAGCATTTT.

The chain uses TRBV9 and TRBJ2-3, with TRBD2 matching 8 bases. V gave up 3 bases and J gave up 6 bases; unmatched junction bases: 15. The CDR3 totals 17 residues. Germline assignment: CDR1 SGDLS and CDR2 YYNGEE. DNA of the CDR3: TGTGCCAGCAGCGCGTATTTGGCGGGAGGTTGGGACGATACGCAGTATTTT. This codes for CASSAYLAGGWDDTQYF.

The CDR3 sequence: CASSRPGLVADTQYF. In nucleotides, the CDR3 is TGTGCCAGCAGTAGGCCGGGACTAGTGGCAGATACGCAGTATTTT. The rearrangement links TRBV6-2 or TRBV6-3 to TRBJ2-3, with 8 nucleotides matching TRBD2. This CDR3 has 15 residues. V was clipped by 5 bases and J by 4 bases; unmatched bases: 8. In germline, CDR1 is MNHEY, CDR2 SVGEGT.

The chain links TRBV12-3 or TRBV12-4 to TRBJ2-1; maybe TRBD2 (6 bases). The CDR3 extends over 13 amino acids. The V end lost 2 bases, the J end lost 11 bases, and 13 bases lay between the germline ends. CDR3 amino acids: CASSLSSDLKQFF. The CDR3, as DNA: TGTGCCAGCAGTTTATCTAGCGACCTTAAGCAGTTCTTC.

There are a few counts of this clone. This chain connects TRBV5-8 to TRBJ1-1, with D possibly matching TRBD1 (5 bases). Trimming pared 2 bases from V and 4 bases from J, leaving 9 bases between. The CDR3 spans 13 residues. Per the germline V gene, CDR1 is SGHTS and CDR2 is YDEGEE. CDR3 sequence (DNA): TGTGCCAGCAGCTTCGGGAGGGGCACTGAAGCTTTCTTT. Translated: CASSFGRGTEAFF.

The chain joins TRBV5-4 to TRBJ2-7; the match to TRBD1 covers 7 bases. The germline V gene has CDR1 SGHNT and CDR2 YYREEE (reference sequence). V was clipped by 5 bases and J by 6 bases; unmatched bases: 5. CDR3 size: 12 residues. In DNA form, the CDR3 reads TGTGCCAGCAGGGAACAGGGGAGCGAGCAGTACTTC. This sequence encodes CASREQGSEQYF.

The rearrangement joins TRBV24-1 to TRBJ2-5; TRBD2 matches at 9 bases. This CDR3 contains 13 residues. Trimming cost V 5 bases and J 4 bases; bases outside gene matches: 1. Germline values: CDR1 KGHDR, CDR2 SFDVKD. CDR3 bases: TGTGCCACCAGTGGCGGGAGGGGAGAGACCCAGTACTTC. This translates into CATSGGRGETQYF.

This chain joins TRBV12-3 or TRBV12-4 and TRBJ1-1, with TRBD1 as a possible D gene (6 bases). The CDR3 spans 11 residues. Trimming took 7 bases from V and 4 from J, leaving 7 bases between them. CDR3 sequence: CASKQGTEAFF. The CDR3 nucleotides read TGTGCCAGCAAACAGGGCACTGAAGCTTTCTTT.

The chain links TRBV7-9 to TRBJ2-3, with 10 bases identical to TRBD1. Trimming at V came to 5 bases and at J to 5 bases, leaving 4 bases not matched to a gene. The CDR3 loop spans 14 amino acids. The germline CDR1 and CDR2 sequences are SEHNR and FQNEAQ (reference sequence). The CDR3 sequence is CASSAGQGLDTQYF. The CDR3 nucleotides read TGTGCCAGCAGCGCGGGACAGGGGCTAGATACGCAGTATTTT.

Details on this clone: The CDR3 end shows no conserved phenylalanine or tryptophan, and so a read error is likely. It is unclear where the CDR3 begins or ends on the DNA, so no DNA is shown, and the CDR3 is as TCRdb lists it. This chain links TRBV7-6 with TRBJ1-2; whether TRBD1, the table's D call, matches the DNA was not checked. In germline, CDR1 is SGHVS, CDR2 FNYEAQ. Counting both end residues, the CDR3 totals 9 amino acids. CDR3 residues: CASSLGQLL.

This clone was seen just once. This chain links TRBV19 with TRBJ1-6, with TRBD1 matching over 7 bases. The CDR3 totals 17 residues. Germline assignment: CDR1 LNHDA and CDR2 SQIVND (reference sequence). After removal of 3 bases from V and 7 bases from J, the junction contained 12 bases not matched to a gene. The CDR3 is CASSIGAGGESNSPLHF. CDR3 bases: TGTGCCAGTAGTATTGGGGCAGGGGGTGAATCAAATTCACCCCTCCACTTT.